These 17 T cell receptor beta chains originate from one sample sequenced in a study of T cell repertoires in cytomegalovirus infection. TCRdb re-derived calls from the reads in MiXCR, one entry per CDR3 protein. The sample yields roughly 500,000 distinct CDR3 sequences, 33% seen once. For these TCRs, the target antigens are not known. The source material was cultured PBMCs, sampled from culture after CMV antigen stimulation. These receptors were collected from a human donor in good health (CMV status not recorded). Some clones in this sample may be carry-over from other donors' samples.

The chain joins TRBV28 to TRBJ1-2; 8 nucleotides match TRBD1. CDR1 and CDR2 (germline): MDHEN, SYDVKM. V lost 6 bases to trimming and J lost 3 bases; unmatched junction nucleotides: 9. The CDR3 has 15 amino acids. This chain's CDR3 is CASRINRGRYYGYTF. CDR3 DNA sequence: TGTGCCAGCAGGATTAACAGGGGGAGGTACTATGGCTACACCTTC.

This chain connects TRBV12-3 or TRBV12-4 to TRBJ1-5; D may be TRBD1 (5 bases). V was clipped by 5 bases and J by 3 bases, with 17 bases between them. The CDR3 sequence is 16 residues long. Written as DNA, the CDR3 is TGTGCCAGCAGTCCCGGGACGGGGTCGCCCAATCAGCCCCAGCATTTT. As protein: CASSPGTGSPNQPQHF.

Here the CDR3 reads CASSYPLFLGGGPSGELFF. The CDR3 DNA follows: TGTGCCAGCAGTTACCCGCTCTTCCTTGGGGGAGGGCCCAGCGGGGAGCTGTTTTTT. The chain recombines TRBV6-6 with TRBJ2-2; 7 bases align to TRBD2. This CDR3 spans 19 amino acids. Germline CDR1 is MNHNY and CDR2 is SVGAGI (reference sequence). V was pared by 2 bases and J by 7 bases, with 19 bases of the junction left unmatched.

The rearrangement links TRBV7-2 to TRBJ2-3; D not certain. CDR1 is SGHTA and CDR2 is FQGNSA in the germline V gene. V lost 11 bases and J 2 bases, leaving 20 bases between the germline ends. CDR3 size: 15 residues. CDR3 coding DNA: TGTGCCCCGAATTATCCCCGCACATACACAGATACGCAGTATTTT. Protein sequence: CAPNYPRTYTDTQYF.

Comments on this clonotype: Because the CDR3's place on the DNA is in doubt, the DNA is left out and the CDR3 is given as listed by TCRdb. The chain couples TRBV7-5 to TRBJ2-7; the DNA was not used to check the table's D call, TRBD2. TRBV7-5 is a documented pseudogene. Inclusive of both ends, the CDR3 amounts to 18 amino acids. The CDR3 loop reads CISVPEAPTTRKAYEQYF.

This chain joins TRBV19 and TRBJ2-3; D is possibly TRBD2 (6 bases). Deletions cut 4 bases from V and 1 base from J, with 15 bases between. The CDR3 loop spans 16 amino acids. Germline CDR1 LNHDA, CDR2 SQIVND (reference sequence). This CDR3 reads CASSSPSAFGTDTQYF. CDR3 bases: TGTGCCAGTAGTAGCCCTAGCGCCTTTGGCACAGATACGCAGTATTTT.

J is TRBJ2-6 and V is TRBV19, with no clear D. Germline CDR1 and CDR2: LNHDA and SQIVND (reference sequence). V was shortened by 4 bases and J by 0 bases, with 7 bases between the two germline ends. The CDR3 totals 15 residues. In nucleotides, the CDR3 is TGTGCCAGTAGTAATCAGGCCTCTGGGGCCAACGTCCTGACTTTC. Translation gives CASSNQASGANVLTF.

This clonotype occurred a few times. The V gene is TRBV20-1, the J gene TRBJ2-1; 14 bases map to TRBD2. Germline V gene lookup returns CDR1 DFQATT and CDR2 SNEGSKA (reference sequence). The CDR3 has 15 residues. V shed 5 bases, J shed 8 bases, and the junction held 8 bases outside the gene matches. The DNA of the CDR3 is TGCAGTGCTCGACTAGCGGGAGGGCCCCGGGATGAGCAGTTCTTC. Protein: CSARLAGGPRDEQFF.

This clonotype was recorded at least ten times. J is TRBJ2-1 and V is TRBV7-8, with no clear D. Germline-derived CDR1 and CDR2 are SGHVS and FQNEAQ. V dropped 7 bases and J dropped 8 bases, with 24 bases sitting between them. This CDR3 has 16 amino acids. This CDR3 is CASTFLGRHTVDEQFF. The CDR3 DNA reads TGTGCCAGCACCTTCTTAGGTCGGCATACAGTTGATGAGCAGTTCTTC.

This chain links TRBV28 with TRBJ2-7; TRBD1 agrees at 9 bases. V gave up 7 bases and J gave up 4 bases; unmatched junction bases: 17. CDR3 length: 17 residues. Germline V gene sequence: CDR1 MDHEN, CDR2 SYDVKM. CDR3 DNA sequence: TGTGCCAGCACCCCCCCCCCAGGGGACAGGGTCCAATACGAGCAGTACTTC. Encoded protein: CASTPPPGDRVQYEQYF.

The chain uses TRBV12-3 or TRBV12-4 and TRBJ1-2; D may be TRBD1 (5 bases). V gave up 10 bases and J gave up 0 bases, with 18 bases separating them. CDR3 length: 15 residues. CDR3 loop: CATWTWGSPNYGYTF. The CDR3 coding sequence is TGTGCCACCTGGACCTGGGGCAGTCCTAACTATGGCTACACCTTC.

The chain combines TRBV24-1 with TRBJ2-1; maybe TRBD2 (6 bases). From germline, CDR1 is KGHDR and CDR2 SFDVKD. The CDR3 length is 15 residues. Between the trimmed V and J ends, which lost 4 bases and 8 bases, there was a span of 17 bases. As DNA, the CDR3 is TGTGCCACCAGTGAAACCGGACGCGGGAACGATGAGCAGTTCTTC. It is translated as CATSETGRGNDEQFF.

The chain is built from TRBV4-3 and TRBJ2-1; 7 nucleotides line up with TRBD2. From germline, CDR1 is LGHNA and CDR2 YSLEER. The V gene end was trimmed by 5 bases and the J gene end by 4 bases; junction bases not matched to a gene: 17. There are 18 residues in the CDR3. The CDR3 here is CASSDGLLASGPYNEQFF. CDR3 DNA sequence: TGCGCCAGCAGCGACGGACTTCTGGCTAGCGGACCGTACAATGAGCAGTTCTTC.

The gene calls are TRBV19 and TRBJ1-2; D is perhaps TRBD1 (5 bases). CDR1 and CDR2 from the germline V gene are LNHDA and SQIVND (reference sequence). The germline V and J ends were trimmed by 1 base and 3 bases, with 18 bases remaining between them. This CDR3 region has 17 residues. The DNA for the CDR3 is TGTGCCAGTAGTATAGTGCAACGGGGCCCGGAGGACTATGGCTACACCTTC. It codes for CASSIVQRGPEDYGYTF.

V is TRBV4-1 and J is TRBJ2-1, with 7 bases matching TRBD2. Germline V gene lookup returns CDR1 MGHRA and CDR2 YSYEKL. V lost 1 base to trimming and J lost 5 bases; unmatched junction nucleotides: 5. This CDR3 has 15 residues. The CDR3 bases are TGCGCCAGCAGCCAAGTACTAGCGAGGGACAATGAGCAGTTCTTC. It specifies CASSQVLARDNEQFF.

The chain links TRBV24-1 to TRBJ2-3, with TRBD2 identical over 9 bases. Germline CDR1 and CDR2: KGHDR and SFDVKD. Trimming at V came to 3 bases and at J to 6 bases, leaving 6 bases not matched to a gene. The CDR3 covers 15 residues. CDR3 sequence: CATSDKAGGPDTQYF. As DNA, the CDR3 is TGTGCCACCAGTGATAAGGCGGGAGGGCCGGATACGCAGTATTTT.

This clonotype was detected only a few times. CDR3 sequence reads: CASSPLGGGLDSNQPQHF. CDR3 in DNA: TGCGCCAGCAGCCCCTTAGGGGGGGGCCTCGATAGCAATCAGCCCCAGCATTTT. This rearrangement joins TRBV4-1 to TRBJ1-5; a weak D match, TRBD1 (6 bases). This CDR3 region has 18 residues. With 4 bases removed from V and 0 bases from J, the gap between germline ends came to 19 bases. From germline, CDR1 is MGHRA and CDR2 YSYEKL.